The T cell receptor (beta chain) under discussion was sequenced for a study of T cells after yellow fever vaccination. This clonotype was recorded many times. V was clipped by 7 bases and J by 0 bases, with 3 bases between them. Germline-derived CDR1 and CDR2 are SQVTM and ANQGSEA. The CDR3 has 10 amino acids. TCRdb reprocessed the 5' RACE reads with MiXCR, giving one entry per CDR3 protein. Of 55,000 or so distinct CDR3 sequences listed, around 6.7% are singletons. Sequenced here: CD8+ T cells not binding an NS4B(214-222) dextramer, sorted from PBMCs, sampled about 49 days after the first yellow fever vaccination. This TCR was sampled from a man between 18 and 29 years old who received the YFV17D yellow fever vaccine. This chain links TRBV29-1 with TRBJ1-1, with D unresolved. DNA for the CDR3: TGCAGCGGTCTGAACACTGAAGCTTTCTTT. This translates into CSGLNTEAFF.